Following are 17 T cell receptor beta chains from one sample sequenced in a study of PD-L1 blockade in urothelial cancer. The assay was immunoSEQ multiplex PCR, and TCRdb's table has in-frame clones only and misses some. The sample shows tens of thousands of clones, roughly 80% of them seen only once. The material was PBMCs, obtained around atezolizumab (anti-PD-L1) treatment. These receptor sequences come from a man aged 65-85 years with urothelial cancer.

The chain has TRBV10-2 and TRBJ1-1, with D perhaps TRBD1 (5 bases). Trimming removed 2 bases from V and 0 bases from J, with 16 bases in between. Germline CDR1 reads WSHSY; CDR2 reads SAAADI. The CDR3 runs 17 residues. The CDR3 nucleotides read TGCGCCAGCAGTGAGGGTTTTCCGGTAGGGGTGAACACTGAAGCTTTCTTT. It is translated as CASSEGFPVGVNTEAFF.

The V call is TRBV19, the J call TRBJ2-1, with 8 bases lining up with TRBD1. V dropped 2 bases and J dropped 10; count of bases not matched to a gene: 4. Germline V gene sequence: CDR1 LNHDA, CDR2 SQIVND (reference sequence). This CDR3 is built from 13 residues. CDR3 DNA: TGTGCCAGTAGTATATCCGGACAGGGAGAGCAGTTCTTC. It translates to CASSISGQGEQFF.

The genes are TRBV6-1 and TRBJ2-1; the match to TRBD2 covers 8 bases. Losses at the gene ends were 3 bases for V and 6 bases for J; bases not matched to a gene: 13. The CDR3 is 17 amino acids. Germline CDR1 is MNHNS and CDR2 is SASEGT. The CDR3 region has the DNA TGTGCCAGCAGTGAGCGAGTAGCGGGAAGTCTCGGCAATGAGCAGTTCTTC. Residues: CASSERVAGSLGNEQFF.

The rearrangement links TRBV28 to TRBJ2-1, with a weak D call TRBD1 (5 bases). V lost 10 bases, J lost 1 base, and 11 bases lay in between. Germline V gives CDR1 MDHEN, CDR2 SYDVKM. The CDR3 has 13 residues. The CDR3 DNA reads as TGTGCCACCTGGACAATTTCCTACAATGAGCAGTTCTTC. It encodes CATWTISYNEQFF. Supplemented by reference TRBV28 and TRBJ2-1, the full variable domain reads DVKVTQSSRYLVKRTGEKVFLECVQDMDHENMFWYRQDPGLGLRLIYFSYDVKMKEKGDIPEGYSVSREKKERFSLILESASTNQTSMYLCATWTISYNEQFFGPGTRLTVL.

The chain recombines TRBV29-1 with TRBJ2-5; D may be TRBD2 (5 bases). The CDR3 runs to 14 residues. V was clipped by 3 bases and J by 7 bases, with 18 bases between them. Germline V gene data show CDR1 as SQVTM and CDR2 as ANQGSEA. The CDR3 sequence: CSVDFRRARGTQYF. CDR3 DNA: TGCAGCGTTGACTTTAGACGGGCTCGGGGGACCCAGTACTTC.

CDR3 amino acids: CASSFGPSTDTQYF. The CDR3, as DNA: TGTGCCAGCAGCTTCGGTCCTAGCACAGATACGCAGTATTTT. The chain joins TRBV7-8 to TRBJ2-3; D unresolved. Deletions cut 3 bases from V and 0 bases from J, with 7 bases between. The CDR3 length is 14 residues. The V gene's germline CDR1 is SGHVS and CDR2 FQNEAQ. Full variable domain (remainder filled in from reference TRBV7-8 and TRBJ2-3): GAGVSQSPRYKVAKRGQDVALRCDPISGHVSLFWYQQALGQGPEFLTYFQNEAQLDKSGLPSDRFFAERPEGSVSTLKIQRTQQEDSAVYLCASSFGPSTDTQYFGPGTRLTVL.

V is TRBV10-3 and J is TRBJ2-2; a weak D match, TRBD1 (6 bases). The CDR3 runs 16 residues. Trimming took off 2 bases at V and 4 bases at J, with 14 bases between the two ends. CDR1 is ENHRY, CDR2 SYGVKD, per germline. The CDR3 region is CAISETVEGGTGELFF. The CDR3 nucleotides are TGTGCCATCAGTGAGACGGTCGAAGGGGGCACCGGGGAGCTGTTTTTT.

The chain has TRBV4-1 and TRBJ2-1, with TRBD2 identical over 8 bases. Germline assignment: CDR1 MGHRA and CDR2 YSYEKL. CDR3 length equals 14 residues. Trimming cost V 4 bases and J 4 bases; bases outside gene matches: 3. CDR3 coding DNA: TGCGCCAGCAGCCTCCTAGCGGGTTACAATGAGCAGTTCTTC. Its protein product is CASSLLAGYNEQFF.

About this clone: This sample also contains other DNA sequences that code for the same CDR3. The V gene is TRBV30, the J gene TRBJ1-2, with a possible D match to TRBD1 (6 bases). CDR3 size: 13 residues. CDR1 GTSNPN and CDR2 SVGIG come from the germline V gene (reference sequence). V was trimmed by 2 bases and J by 5 bases, leaving 12 bases between them. CDR3 residues: CAWSRDRPYGYTF. In DNA form, the CDR3 reads TGTGCCTGGAGTAGAGACAGGCCGTATGGCTACACCTTC.

The chain links TRBV5-4 to TRBJ2-3, with D possibly TRBD2 on 6 matching bases. CDR3 size: 14 residues. The V and J ends lost 1 base and 5 bases respectively, with 11 bases between them. In germline, CDR1 is SGHNT, CDR2 YYREEE (reference sequence). CDR3 in amino acids: CASSLYGSLDTQYF. The DNA for the CDR3 is TGTGCCAGCAGCTTGTACGGGAGCTTAGATACGCAGTATTTT.

The rearrangement links TRBV18 to TRBJ1-2; D possibly corresponds to TRBD1 (6 bases). The V end lost 5 bases, the J end lost 5 bases, and 12 bases lay between the germline ends. Germline V CDR1 and CDR2: KGHSH, LQKENI. This CDR3 spans 13 amino acids. CDR3 amino acids: CASSTGLRYGYTF. CDR3 in DNA: TGTGCCAGCTCAACAGGGCTCCGGTATGGCTACACCTTC.

The gene calls are TRBV6-1 and TRBJ1-2; unclear D gene. Germline CDR1 MNHNS, CDR2 SASEGT. V lost 0 bases and J lost 4, with 12 bases in between. The CDR3 consists of 15 residues. In DNA form, the CDR3 reads TGTGCCAGCAGTGAAGCGGGCGCCCTTTTCTATGGCTACACCTTC. Its protein is CASSEAGALFYGYTF.

V and J are TRBV19 and TRBJ2-1; 9 positions match TRBD1. The germline V gene encodes CDR1 LNHDA and CDR2 SQIVND (reference sequence). After removal of 2 bases from V and 8 bases from J, the junction contained 10 bases not matched to a gene. The CDR3 loop spans 16 amino acids. The CDR3 here is CASSIIPGQGSDEQFF. CDR3 DNA: TGTGCCAGTAGTATAATCCCGGGACAGGGAAGCGATGAGCAGTTCTTC.

This clone came up once. The genes are TRBV30 and TRBJ1-4; D might be TRBD1 (6 bases). Trimming removed 5 bases at V and 11 bases at J, with 15 bases between. The CDR3 is made up of 12 amino acids. Germline CDR1 reads GTSNPN; CDR2 reads SVGIG (reference sequence). The DNA for the CDR3 is TGTGCCTGGGACGACAGGACGGGGAAACTGTTTTTT. Its protein is CAWDDRTGKLFF.

The CDR3 reads CASSFEVRVYGYTF. CDR3 in DNA: TGTGCCAGCAGTTTCGAGGTCCGAGTCTATGGCTACACCTTC. V usage is TRBV28 and J usage is TRBJ1-2; D remains unclear. Trimming shortened V by 3 bases and J by 4 bases, and 12 bases separated the two germline ends. Germline V gives CDR1 MDHEN, CDR2 SYDVKM. The CDR3 has 14 amino acids.

This rearrangement joins TRBV19 to TRBJ2-7; D might be TRBD1 (6 bases). V shed 8 bases and J shed 6 bases, with 14 bases lying between them. CDR3 length equals 12 residues. CDR1 and CDR2 (germline): LNHDA, SQIVND (reference sequence). CDR3 sequence (DNA): TGTGCCAGTGGGGGACACTTTCGCGAGCAGTACTTC. Amino acid sequence: CASGGHFREQYF.

This chain links TRBV5-6 with TRBJ2-5; the match to TRBD2 covers 10 bases. After removal of 2 bases from V and 4 bases from J, the junction contained 5 bases not matched to a gene. Germline CDR1 reads SGHDT; CDR2 reads YYEEEE. The CDR3 contains 15 residues. This CDR3 is CASSFLAGDGETQYF. Here the CDR3 DNA reads TGTGCCAGCAGCTTTCTAGCGGGAGACGGAGAGACCCAGTACTTC.